The rows below give T cell receptor beta chains drawn from one sample of a study of beta chain features in type 1 diabetes. Produced via immunoSEQ multiplex PCR; TCRdb's table is partial and in-frame only. Counted here are over 700,000 clones, about a sixth occurring once; the ten biggest clones make up 0.023%. The sample consisted of naive CD4+ T cells from blood. The receptor set was obtained from a woman in her late teens or twenties in good health. CDR3s include the opening cysteine and the closing phenylalanine or tryptophan. D genes are given only for firm matches. Expanded clones are given a class, and other clones once, few, many or no size at all.

size: NA; V: TRBV4-3; D: NA; J: TRBJ2-6; CDR3: CASSQDHQTSSGANVLTF; DNA: TGCGCCAGCAGCCAAGACCACCAGACTAGCTCTGGGGCCAACGTCCTGACTTTC
size: NA; V: TRBV7-8; D: NA; J: TRBJ2-3; CDR3: CASSLTGTQYF; DNA: TGTGCCAGCAGCTTAACTGGTACGCAGTATTTT
size: NA; V: TRBV5-1; D: NA; J: TRBJ1-5; CDR3: CASRAGPGQPQHF; DNA: TGCGCCAGCAGGGCAGGGCCGGGTCAGCCCCAGCATTTT
size: NA; V: TRBV7-3; D: TRBD2; J: TRBJ2-1; CDR3: CASSQTSGFSWDEQFF; DNA: TGTGCCAGCAGCCAGACTAGCGGGTTCTCCTGGGATGAGCAGTTCTTC
size: NA; V: TRBV7-2; D: NA; J: TRBJ2-1; CDR3: CASSSPRGGEQFF; DNA: TGTGCCAGCAGCTCCCCCCGGGGCGGTGAGCAGTTCTTC
size: NA; V: TRBV19; D: TRBD1; J: TRBJ1-2; CDR3: CASSSYPGTAHGYTF; DNA: TGTGCCAGTAGTTCCTACCCCGGGACAGCCCATGGCTACACCTTC
size: NA; V: TRBV11-2; D: TRBD1; J: TRBJ2-7; CDR3: CASIVDRGKREQYF; DNA: TGTGCCAGCATCGTGGACAGGGGCAAGCGCGAGCAGTACTTC
size: few; V: TRBV19; D: TRBD2; J: TRBJ2-2; CDR3: CASSRLAGYTGELFF; DNA: TGTGCCAGTAGTAGACTAGCGGGCTACACCGGGGAGCTGTTTTTT
size: NA; V: TRBV6-5; D: NA; J: TRBJ1-1; CDR3: CASSAGSTEAFF; DNA: TGTGCCAGCAGCGCCGGGAGCACTGAAGCTTTCTTT
size: few; V: TRBV7-3; D: NA; J: TRBJ2-1; CDR3: CASSLNPTVYNEQFF; DNA: TGTGCCAGCAGCTTAAACCCAACTGTCTACAATGAGCAGTTCTTC
size: few; V: TRBV6-6; D: TRBD1; J: TRBJ1-1; CDR3: CASSYPGQGNTEAFF; DNA: TGTGCCAGCAGTTACCCCGGACAGGGAAACACTGAAGCTTTCTTT
size: NA; V: TRBV20-1; D: NA; J: TRBJ1-3; CDR3: CSARVRNTIYF; DNA: TGCAGTGCTAGAGTTAGAAACACCATATATTTT
size: NA; V: TRBV6-6; D: NA; J: TRBJ2-3; CDR3: CASRWSGTPSTDTQYF; DNA: TGTGCCAGCAGGTGGTCGGGTACTCCTAGCACAGATACGCAGTATTTT
size: NA; V: TRBV9; D: NA; J: TRBJ2-2; CDR3: CASSVGQHTGELFF; DNA: TGTGCCAGCAGCGTAGGGCAGCACACCGGGGAGCTGTTTTTT
size: few; V: TRBV4-3; D: NA; J: TRBJ1-5; CDR3: CASSRTQVNQPQHF; DNA: TGCGCCAGCAGCCGAACACAGGTTAATCAGCCCCAGCATTTT
size: few; V: TRBV7-2; D: NA; J: TRBJ2-3; CDR3: CASRTDADTQYF; DNA: TGTGCCAGCAGGACAGACGCAGATACGCAGTATTTT
size: NA; V: TRBV4-3; D: NA; J: TRBJ2-6; CDR3: CASSQDRANVLTF; DNA: TGCGCCAGCAGCCAAGACAGGGCCAACGTCCTGACTTTC
size: NA; V: TRBV7-2; D: NA; J: TRBJ2-4; CDR3: CASSLFGGEIKNIQYF; DNA: TGTGCCAGCAGCTTATTCGGCGGGGAAATCAAAAACATTCAGTACTTC
size: NA; V: TRBV6-5; D: TRBD2; J: TRBJ2-1; CDR3: CASSSSGSGHNEQFF; DNA: TGTGCCAGCAGTTCTAGCGGGAGTGGACACAATGAGCAGTTCTTC
size: NA; V: TRBV18; D: TRBD1; J: TRBJ2-7; CDR3: CASSPPQGAITYEQYF; DNA: TGTGCCAGCTCACCGCCCCAGGGGGCGATTACCTACGAGCAGTACTTC
size: NA; V: TRBV10-3; D: TRBD2; J: TRBJ2-1; CDR3: CAISDRSGTSYNEQFF; DNA: TGTGCCATCAGTGACCGAAGCGGGACCTCCTACAATGAGCAGTTCTTC
size: NA; V: TRBV9; D: TRBD2; J: TRBJ2-3; CDR3: CASSVGLAGVGTDTQYF; DNA: TGTGCCAGCAGCGTAGGACTAGCGGGCGTGGGAACAGATACGCAGTATTTT
size: NA; V: TRBV5-6; D: NA; J: TRBJ2-7; CDR3: CASSLLSSYEQYF; DNA: TGTGCCAGCAGCTTGCTTAGCTCCTACGAGCAGTACTTC
size: few; V: TRBV27; D: NA; J: TRBJ1-1; CDR3: CASSMGLNTEAFF; DNA: TGTGCCAGCAGTATGGGCCTGAACACTGAAGCTTTCTTT
size: NA; V: TRBV10-3; D: NA; J: TRBJ2-5; CDR3: CAISESSFSAGQQTQYF; DNA: TGTGCCATCAGTGAGTCGTCTTTCAGCGCGGGCCAACAGACCCAGTACTTC
size: few; V: TRBV6-6; D: NA; J: TRBJ2-1; CDR3: CASRGPSANEQFF; DNA: TGTGCCAGCAGAGGACCTAGCGCCAATGAGCAGTTCTTC
size: NA; V: TRBV5-1; D: NA; J: TRBJ1-2; CDR3: CASSSAELYGYTF; DNA: TGCGCCAGCAGTTCGGCCGAGCTCTACGGCTACACCTTC
size: NA; V: TRBV15; D: TRBD1; J: TRBJ2-7; CDR3: CATSKRTGVYEQYF; DNA: TGTGCCACCAGCAAACGGACAGGGGTCTACGAGCAGTACTTC
size: NA; V: TRBV2; D: NA; J: TRBJ1-5; CDR3: CASSPDRGNQPQHF; DNA: TGTGCCAGCAGTCCAGACAGAGGCAATCAGCCCCAGCATTTT
size: NA; V: TRBV7-2; D: TRBD2; J: TRBJ2-1; CDR3: CASSPVAGGWNEQFF; DNA: TGTGCCAGCAGTCCCGTAGCGGGAGGCTGGAATGAGCAGTTCTTC
size: NA; V: TRBV9; D: NA; J: TRBJ2-6; CDR3: CASSPSPGPSSGANVLTF; DNA: TGTGCCAGCAGTCCCTCACCGGGTCCCTCCTCTGGGGCCAACGTCCTGACTTTC
size: NA; V: TRBV4-2; D: NA; J: TRBJ1-5; CDR3: CASSQFRPTHMQSNQPQHF; DNA: TGTGCCAGCAGCCAGTTCCGCCCCACTCATATGCAGAGCAATCAGCCCCAGCATTTT
size: few; V: TRBV25-1; D: TRBD2; J: TRBJ2-7; CDR3: CASSGRDYPYEQYF; DNA: TGTGCCAGCAGTGGCCGGGACTATCCCTACGAGCAGTACTTC
size: few; V: TRBV23-1; D: NA; J: TRBJ1-1; CDR3: CAPDGTVNTEAFF; DNA: TGCGCCCCCGACGGGACGGTGAACACTGAAGCTTTCTTT
size: few; V: TRBV4-2; D: NA; J: TRBJ2-7; CDR3: CASSQGWGSGDEQYF; DNA: TGTGCCAGCAGCCAAGGGTGGGGCAGTGGTGACGAGCAGTACTTC
size: NA; V: TRBV4-2; D: NA; J: TRBJ2-1; CDR3: CASSQDRGASNEQFF; DNA: TGTGCCAGCAGCCAAGATAGGGGCGCCTCTAATGAGCAGTTCTTC
size: NA; V: TRBV5-6; D: TRBD1; J: TRBJ1-2; CDR3: CASSHQGQASGYTF; DNA: TGTGCCAGCAGCCACCAGGGACAGGCGAGCGGCTACACCTTC
size: NA; V: TRBV27; D: NA; J: TRBJ2-7; CDR3: CASSLSILSYEQYF; DNA: TGTGCCAGCAGTTTATCGATCCTATCCTACGAGCAGTACTTC
size: few; V: TRBV5-6; D: NA; J: TRBJ2-5; CDR3: CASSSARGFQETQYF; DNA: TGTGCCAGCAGCTCCGCTCGGGGGTTCCAAGAGACCCAGTACTTC
size: once; V: TRBV7-2; D: NA; J: TRBJ2-5; CDR3: CASSFQGEETQYF; DNA: TGTGCCAGCAGCTTTCAGGGAGAAGAGACCCAGTACTTC
size: NA; V: TRBV7-2; D: TRBD2; J: TRBJ2-3; CDR3: CASSLKLAASTDTQYF; DNA: TGTGCCAGCAGCTTAAAACTAGCGGCTAGCACAGATACGCAGTATTTT
size: NA; V: TRBV28; D: TRBD2; J: TRBJ2-1; CDR3: CASSPPTSGRAGEQFF; DNA: TGTGCCAGCAGTCCTCCGACTAGCGGGAGGGCCGGGGAGCAGTTCTTC
size: NA; V: TRBV6-5; D: NA; J: TRBJ2-6; CDR3: CASSWQGAGANVLTF; DNA: TGTGCCAGCAGTTGGCAGGGAGCTGGGGCCAACGTCCTGACTTTC
size: NA; V: TRBV10-3; D: TRBD2; J: TRBJ2-1; CDR3: CAIGGNSGRGGEQFF; DNA: TGTGCCATCGGAGGGAACAGCGGGAGGGGGGGTGAGCAGTTCTTC
size: NA; V: TRBV18; D: NA; J: TRBJ2-5; CDR3: CASSPRTQETQYF; DNA: TGTGCCAGCTCACCACGCACTCAAGAGACCCAGTACTTC
size: NA; V: TRBV9; D: NA; J: TRBJ2-7; CDR3: CASSDSPRTEQYF; DNA: TGTGCCAGCAGCGACTCCCCTAGGACCGAGCAGTACTTC
size: few; V: TRBV28; D: NA; J: TRBJ2-7; CDR3: CASSQQVGGIEQYF; DNA: TGTGCCAGCAGTCAACAGGTTGGCGGGATCGAGCAGTACTTC
size: few; V: TRBV29-1; D: TRBD1; J: TRBJ1-2; CDR3: CSVGGQGRYGYTF; DNA: TGCAGCGTTGGAGGACAGGGGAGGTATGGCTACACCTTC
size: NA; V: TRBV10-3; D: TRBD1; J: TRBJ2-7; CDR3: CATTGNFYEQYF; DNA: TGTGCCACGACAGGGAATTTCTACGAGCAGTACTTC
size: few; V: TRBV5-6; D: NA; J: TRBJ2-1; CDR3: CASSLVASLQSEQFF; DNA: TGTGCCAGCAGCTTGGTAGCTAGTTTGCAGAGTGAGCAGTTCTTC
size: NA; V: TRBV7-2; D: TRBD1; J: TRBJ2-7; CDR3: CASSSAGTGNSEQYF; DNA: TGTGCCAGCAGCTCCGCCGGGACAGGGAATAGCGAGCAGTACTTC
size: few; V: TRBV7-2; D: NA; J: TRBJ2-3; CDR3: CASSFAGVAIVTDTQYF; DNA: TGTGCCAGCAGCTTTGCCGGAGTGGCTATTGTCACAGATACGCAGTATTTT
size: few; V: TRBV19; D: NA; J: TRBJ2-1; CDR3: CASSKYTSHLNEQFF; DNA: TGTGCCAGTAGCAAATATACCTCGCACCTCAATGAGCAGTTCTTC
size: NA; V: TRBV7-9; D: TRBD2; J: TRBJ2-5; CDR3: CASSLSWGTSGTQETQYF; DNA: TGTGCCAGCAGCTTAAGCTGGGGGACTAGCGGGACCCAAGAGACCCAGTACTTC
size: few; V: TRBV20-1; D: NA; J: TRBJ2-7; CDR3: CSATPAYEQYF; DNA: TGCAGTGCGACGCCTGCCTACGAGCAGTACTTC
size: NA; V: TRBV5-1; D: NA; J: TRBJ2-5; CDR3: CASSLEKGGQETQYF; DNA: TGCGCCAGCAGCTTGGAGAAGGGCGGGCAAGAGACCCAGTACTTC
size: few; V: TRBV5-4; D: NA; J: TRBJ2-4; CDR3: CASSPDPGAKNIQYF; DNA: TGTGCCAGCAGCCCCGACCCGGGGGCCAAAAACATTCAGTACTTC
size: NA; V: TRBV5-6; D: TRBD1; J: TRBJ2-5; CDR3: CAHRGRGETQYF; DNA: TGTGCTCACAGGGGAAGGGGTGAGACCCAGTACTTC
size: few; V: TRBV5-4; D: TRBD1; J: TRBJ2-7; CDR3: CASSQGTGGNYEQYF; DNA: TGTGCCAGCAGCCAAGGGACAGGGGGTAACTACGAGCAGTACTTC